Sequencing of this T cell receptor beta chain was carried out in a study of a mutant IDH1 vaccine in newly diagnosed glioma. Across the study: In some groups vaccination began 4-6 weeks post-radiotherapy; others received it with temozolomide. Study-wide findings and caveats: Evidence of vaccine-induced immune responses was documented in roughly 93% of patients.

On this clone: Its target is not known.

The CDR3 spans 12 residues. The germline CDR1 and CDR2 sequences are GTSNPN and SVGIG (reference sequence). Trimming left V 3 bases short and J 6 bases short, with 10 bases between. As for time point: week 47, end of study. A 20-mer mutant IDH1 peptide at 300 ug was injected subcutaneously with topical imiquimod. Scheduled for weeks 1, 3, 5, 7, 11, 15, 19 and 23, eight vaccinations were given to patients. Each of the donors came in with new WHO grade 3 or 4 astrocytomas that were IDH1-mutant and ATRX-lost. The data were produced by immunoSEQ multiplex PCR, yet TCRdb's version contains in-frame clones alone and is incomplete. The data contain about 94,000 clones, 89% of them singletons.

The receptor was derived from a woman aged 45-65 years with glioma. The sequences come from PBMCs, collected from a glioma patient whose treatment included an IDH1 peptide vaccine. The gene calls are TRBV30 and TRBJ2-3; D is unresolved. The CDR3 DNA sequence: TGTGCCTGGAGGCAACCACCGGATACGCAGTATTTT. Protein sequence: CAWRQPPDTQYF. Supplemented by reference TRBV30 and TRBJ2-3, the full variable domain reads SQTIHQWPATLVQPVGSPLSLECTVEGTSNPNLYWYRQAAGRGLQLLFYSVGIGQISSEVPQNLSASRPQDRQFILSSKKLLLSDSGFYLCAWRQPPDTQYFGPGTRLTVL.